These 20 T cell receptor beta chains were sequenced from one sample in a study of T cell repertoires in cytomegalovirus infection. These receptors' targets are unknown. In TCRdb, the reads were re-called with MiXCR into one record per CDR3 protein. Here the sample spans around 800,000 distinct CDR3 sequences, 32% being singletons. Sample: cultured CD8+ T cells from PBMCs, taken from culture after CMV antigen stimulation. Receptors originate from a human donor in good health (CMV status not recorded). Some clones in this sample may be carry-over from other donors' samples.

On this clonotype itself: The conserved closing phenylalanine or tryptophan is absent in this CDR3, likely reflecting a read error. V gene TRBV7-3 combines with J gene TRBJ1-5; 7 nucleotides line up with TRBD1. This CDR3 has 14 amino acids. The germline gives CDR1 SGHTA, CDR2 FQGTGA. V dropped 4 bases and J dropped 6; count of bases not matched to a gene: 6. The CDR3 sequence is CASSSGQVIQPQHS. CDR3 coding DNA: TGTGCCAGCAGCTCTGGACAGGTGATTCAGCCCCAGCATTCT.

The chain uses TRBV12-3 or TRBV12-4 and TRBJ2-5; weak D call: TRBD1 (6 bases). Trimming shortened V by 5 bases and J by 5 bases, and 9 bases separated the two germline ends. This CDR3 is built from 12 residues. DNA for the CDR3: TGTGCCAGCAGTCCAGGGGTGGAGACCCAGTACTTC. Encoded protein: CASSPGVETQYF.

This clonotype was picked up a small number of times. The CDR3 DNA sequence: TGCAGTGCCACCACGGTCGAGGAATACGAGCAGTACTTC. Amino acids: CSATTVEEYEQYF. The rearrangement uses TRBV20-1 and TRBJ2-7; no clear D gene. CDR1 is DFQATT and CDR2 is SNEGSKA in the germline V gene (reference sequence). V lost 6 bases and J lost 4, with 16 bases in between. CDR3 length: 13 residues.

This clonotype occurred many times. This sequence joins TRBV7-8 and TRBJ2-1; 7 nucleotides line up with TRBD2. This CDR3 contains 16 residues. The V and J ends lost 5 bases and 5 bases, in that order; junction bases with no gene match: 12. Germline V gene sequence: CDR1 SGHVS, CDR2 FQNEAQ. CDR3 bases: TGTGCCAGCAGCGTAGGAGGGTGGGGGGGAGACAATGAGCAGTTCTTC. As protein: CASSVGGWGGDNEQFF.

This chain connects TRBV14 to TRBJ2-2, with a tentative D call TRBD1 (6 bases). Per the germline V gene, CDR1 is SGHDN and CDR2 is FVKESK. V was pared by 3 bases and J by 6 bases, with 17 bases between. This CDR3 has 16 amino acids. CDR3 bases: TGTGCCAGCAGCCAGTGGGCAGGGGAAGGTGCCGGGGAGCTGTTTTTT. Encoded protein: CASSQWAGEGAGELFF.

A few counts support this clonotype. The chain recombines TRBV7-9 with TRBJ1-2; a possible D gene is TRBD1 (6 bases). Germline V gene data show CDR1 as SEHNR and CDR2 as FQNEAQ (reference sequence). V lost 5 bases and J 4 bases, leaving 23 bases between the germline ends. The CDR3 consists of 17 residues. CDR3 bases: TGTGCCAGCAGCCCCCTCCCGACAGGCCCCTTCATCTATGGCTACACCTTC. This encodes CASSPLPTGPFIYGYTF.

This clonotype was seen at least ten times. The genes are TRBV7-2 and TRBJ1-2; D is undetermined. Germline V gene data show CDR1 as SGHTA and CDR2 as FQGNSA. Trimming took off 5 bases at V and 3 bases at J, with 13 bases between the two ends. The CDR3 covers 14 residues. CDR3 in DNA: TGTGCCAGCAGCCCAAGTGGGGTTGACTATGGCTACACCTTC. Translating it yields CASSPSGVDYGYTF.

The CDR3, as DNA: TGTGCCATCAGGGGGACAGGGTATAATTCACCCCTCCACTTT. As protein: CAIRGTGYNSPLHF. The J gene is TRBJ1-6, the V gene TRBV10-3; 9 nucleotides line up with TRBD1. The CDR3 covers 14 residues. J lost 4 bases, V lost 6 bases, and 1 base had no gene match. Germline CDR1 is ENHRY and CDR2 is SYGVKD.

V is TRBV12-3 or TRBV12-4 and J is TRBJ1-2, with 8 bases aligning to TRBD1. The CDR3 consists of 15 residues. V dropped 5 bases and J dropped 8; count of bases not matched to a gene: 13. The CDR3 DNA reads as TGTGCCAGCAGTACACGACAGGGGAGCCACCACGGCTACACCTTC. It is translated as CASSTRQGSHHGYTF.

This clonotype was observed many times. This chain joins TRBV7-8 and TRBJ2-7, with a possible D match to TRBD2 (5 bases). CDR3 length: 16 amino acids. Trimming pared 4 bases from V and 2 bases from J, leaving 18 bases between. Germline CDR1 SGHVS, CDR2 FQNEAQ. The CDR3 protein is CASSSLEGARTYEQYF. The CDR3 region has the DNA TGTGCCAGCAGCTCCCTCGAGGGAGCCCGAACCTACGAGCAGTACTTC.

This clonotype came up many times. The chain is built from TRBV7-9 and TRBJ2-1; 8 bases agree with TRBD1. Germline trimming cut 6 bases from V and 10 bases from J; bases unmatched to any gene: 8. In germline, CDR1 is SEHNR, CDR2 FQNEAQ (reference sequence). This CDR3 contains 13 residues. CDR3 amino acids: CASRGGQAIEQFF. CDR3 coding DNA: TGTGCCAGCAGAGGGGGACAGGCAATCGAGCAGTTCTTC.

The chain joins TRBV19 to TRBJ1-5; D is possibly TRBD1 (5 bases). The CDR3 runs to 16 residues. Trimming left V 4 bases short and J 2 bases short, with 15 bases between. Germline assignment: CDR1 LNHDA and CDR2 SQIVND (reference sequence). The CDR3 DNA reads TGTGCCAGTAGTACCCTGACAGAAAATGGCAATCAGCCCCAGCATTTT. Translated, it gives CASSTLTENGNQPQHF.

V usage is TRBV4-1 and J usage is TRBJ1-4, with 7 bases that match TRBD1. Germline trimming cut 1 base from V and 5 bases from J; bases unmatched to any gene: 10. The CDR3 extends over 17 amino acids. The germline V gene has CDR1 MGHRA and CDR2 YSYEKL. In DNA, the CDR3 is TGCGCCAGCAGCCAAGCTGGGGGTGGGACAGTAAATGAAAAACTGTTTTTT. Its translation is CASSQAGGGTVNEKLFF.

The table lists this clonotype with many counts. The V call is TRBV6-1, the J call TRBJ1-1; no clear D gene. Trimming removed 7 bases from V and 1 base from J, with 4 bases in between. Germline V gives CDR1 MNHNS, CDR2 SASEGT. The CDR3 has 11 amino acids. CDR3 sequence: CASKPNTEAFF. The DNA of the CDR3 is TGTGCCAGCAAACCGAACACTGAAGCTTTCTTT.

In its sample, this clonotype was seen a few times. The chain has TRBV11-2 and TRBJ2-3, with D perhaps TRBD2 (6 bases). V was trimmed by 0 bases and J by 3 bases, leaving 10 bases between them. Germline V CDR1 and CDR2: SGHAT, FQNNGV. The CDR3 runs to 15 residues. In DNA, the CDR3 is TGTGCCAGCAGCTTAGATAGGGACTCAACAGATACGCAGTATTTT. It specifies CASSLDRDSTDTQYF.

The chain couples TRBV6-6 to TRBJ1-3, with D unclear. This CDR3 is built from 15 residues. CDR1 and CDR2 (germline): MNHNY, SVGAGI (reference sequence). Trimming cost V 2 bases and J 3 bases, with 11 bases left between them. The CDR3 nucleotides are TGTGCCAGCAGTTACGGGCATGACGGTGGAAACACCATATATTTT. Protein product: CASSYGHDGGNTIYF.

There are many counts of this clonotype. The rearrangement joins TRBV12-5 to TRBJ1-2; 8 positions agree with TRBD1. The CDR3 runs 16 residues. The V gene's germline CDR1 is LGHNT and CDR2 FRNRAP. J gave up 0 bases and V 6 bases, and 9 bases lay outside the gene matches. The CDR3 protein is CASGPGDRTPNYGYTF. CDR3 nucleotide sequence: TGTGCTAGTGGACCTGGGGACAGGACTCCTAACTATGGCTACACCTTC.

The V call is TRBV6-5, the J call TRBJ2-5; the D gene is possibly TRBD1 (6 bases). The CDR3 sequence is 13 residues long. Germline V gene lookup returns CDR1 MNHEY and CDR2 SVGAGI. V shed 8 bases and J shed 4 bases, with 14 bases lying between them. CDR3 sequence reads: CASLRQVGETQYF. CDR3 bases: TGTGCCAGCTTAAGACAGGTTGGAGAGACCCAGTACTTC.

This clonotype was picked up a small number of times. The V and J genes are TRBV12-3 or TRBV12-4 and TRBJ2-5; D might be TRBD1 (6 bases). Trimming removed 3 bases at V and 4 bases at J, with 15 bases between. The CDR3 loop spans 15 amino acids. The CDR3, as DNA: TGTGCCAGCAGTTTCGTCAGGGGACAATTAGAGACCCAGTACTTC. Its protein product is CASSFVRGQLETQYF.

Written as DNA, the CDR3 is TGTGCTAGTGGTTTCCTGACCGACCGGGCTAGCGGGGGATGGAACACCGGGGAGCTGTTTTTT. It codes for CASGFLTDRASGGWNTGELFF. The V and J genes are TRBV12-5 and TRBJ2-2; 10 nucleotides align to TRBD2. Trimming removed 3 bases from V and 1 base from J; junction bases left unmatched: 17. The germline CDR1 and CDR2 sequences are LGHNT and FRNRAP. The CDR3 is made up of 21 amino acids.